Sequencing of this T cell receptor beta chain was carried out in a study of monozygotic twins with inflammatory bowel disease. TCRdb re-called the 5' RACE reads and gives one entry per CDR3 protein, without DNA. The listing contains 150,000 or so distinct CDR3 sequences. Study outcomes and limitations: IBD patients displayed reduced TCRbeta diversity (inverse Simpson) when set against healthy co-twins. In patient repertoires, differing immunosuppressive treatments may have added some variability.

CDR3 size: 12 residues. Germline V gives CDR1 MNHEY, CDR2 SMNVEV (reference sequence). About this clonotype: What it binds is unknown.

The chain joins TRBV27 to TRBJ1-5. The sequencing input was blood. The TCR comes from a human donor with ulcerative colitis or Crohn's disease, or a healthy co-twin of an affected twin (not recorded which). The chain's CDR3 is CASSSRRQPQHF.